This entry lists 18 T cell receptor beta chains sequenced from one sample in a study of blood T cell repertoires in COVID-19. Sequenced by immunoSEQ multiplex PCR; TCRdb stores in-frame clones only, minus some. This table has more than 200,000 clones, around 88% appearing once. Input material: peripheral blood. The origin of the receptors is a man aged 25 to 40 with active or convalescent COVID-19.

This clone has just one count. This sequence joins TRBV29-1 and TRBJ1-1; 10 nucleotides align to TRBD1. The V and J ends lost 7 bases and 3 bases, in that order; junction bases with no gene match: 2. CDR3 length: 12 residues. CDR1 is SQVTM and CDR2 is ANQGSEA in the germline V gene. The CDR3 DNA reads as TGCAGCGCCGGACAGGGGGACACTGAAGCTTTCTTT. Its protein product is CSAGQGDTEAFF.

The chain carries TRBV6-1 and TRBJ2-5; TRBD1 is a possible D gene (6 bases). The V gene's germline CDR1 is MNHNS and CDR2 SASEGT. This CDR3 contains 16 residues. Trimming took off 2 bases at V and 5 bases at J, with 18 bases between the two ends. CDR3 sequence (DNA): TGTGCCAGCAGTGAAATGGGGGCAAGGAGTCATGAGACCCAGTACTTC. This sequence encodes CASSEMGARSHETQYF.

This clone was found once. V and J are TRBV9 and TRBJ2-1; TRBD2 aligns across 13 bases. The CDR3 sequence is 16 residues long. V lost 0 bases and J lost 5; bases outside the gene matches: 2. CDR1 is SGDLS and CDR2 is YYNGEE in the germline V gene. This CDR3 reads CASSVGGLAGNNEQFF. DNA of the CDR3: TGTGCCAGCAGCGTAGGGGGACTAGCGGGGAACAATGAGCAGTTCTTC.

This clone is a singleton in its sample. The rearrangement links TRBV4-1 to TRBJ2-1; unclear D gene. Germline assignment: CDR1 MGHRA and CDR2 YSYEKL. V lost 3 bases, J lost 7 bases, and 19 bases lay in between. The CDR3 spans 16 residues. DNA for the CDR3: TGCGCCAGCAGCCAGTCGAGCTTTAGCTACGCGAATGAGCAGTTCTTC. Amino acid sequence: CASSQSSFSYANEQFF.

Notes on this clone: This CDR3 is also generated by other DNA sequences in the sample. The CDR3 nucleotides are TGTGCCAGCTCTCCGGGACAGGACTATGGCTACACCTTC. Encoded protein: CASSPGQDYGYTF. The V and J genes are TRBV18 and TRBJ1-2, with 8 bases fitting TRBD1. V gave up 6 bases and J gave up 3 bases; unmatched junction bases: 3. Germline CDR1 KGHSH, CDR2 LQKENI. The CDR3 is made up of 13 amino acids. Supplemented by reference TRBV18 and TRBJ1-2, the full variable domain reads NAGVMQNPRHLVRRRGQEARLRCSPMKGHSHVYWYRQLPEEGLKFMVYLQKENIIDESGMPKERFSAEFPKEGPSILRIQQVVRGDSAAYFCASSPGQDYGYTFGSGTRLTVV.

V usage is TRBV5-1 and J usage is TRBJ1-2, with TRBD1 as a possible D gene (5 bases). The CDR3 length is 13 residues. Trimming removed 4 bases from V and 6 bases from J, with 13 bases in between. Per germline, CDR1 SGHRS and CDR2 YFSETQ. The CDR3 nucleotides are TGCGCCAGCAGCCCGGACAAAGCAGATGGCTACACCTTC. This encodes CASSPDKADGYTF.

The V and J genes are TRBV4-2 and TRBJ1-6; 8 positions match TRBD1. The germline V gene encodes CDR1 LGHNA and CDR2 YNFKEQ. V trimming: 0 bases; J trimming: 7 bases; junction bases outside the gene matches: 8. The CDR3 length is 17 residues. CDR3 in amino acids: CASSQDLRTGTNSPLHF. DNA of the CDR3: TGTGCCAGCAGCCAAGATCTCCGGACAGGGACAAATTCACCCCTCCACTTT.

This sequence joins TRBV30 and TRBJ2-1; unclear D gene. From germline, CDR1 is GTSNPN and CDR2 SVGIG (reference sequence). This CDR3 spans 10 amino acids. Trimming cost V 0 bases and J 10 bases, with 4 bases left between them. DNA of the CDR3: TGTGCCTGGAGTGTCCAGGAGCAGTTCTTC. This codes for CAWSVQEQFF. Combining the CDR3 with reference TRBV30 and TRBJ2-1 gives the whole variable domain SQTIHQWPATLVQPVGSPLSLECTVEGTSNPNLYWYRQAAGRGLQLLFYSVGIGQISSEVPQNLSASRPQDRQFILSSKKLLLSDSGFYLCAWSVQEQFFGPGTRLTVL.

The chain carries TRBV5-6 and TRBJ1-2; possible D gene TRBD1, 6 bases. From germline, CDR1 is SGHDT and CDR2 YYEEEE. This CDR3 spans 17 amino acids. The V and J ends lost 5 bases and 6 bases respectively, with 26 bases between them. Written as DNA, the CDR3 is TGTGCCAGCAGATTCAGGGGCAGGTGGCTTGAGGCTCATGGCTACACCTTC. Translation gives CASRFRGRWLEAHGYTF. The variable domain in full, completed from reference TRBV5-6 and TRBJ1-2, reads DAGVTQSPTHLIKTRGQQVTLRCSPKSGHDTVSWYQQALGQGPQFIFQYYEEEERQRGNFPDRFSGHQFPNYSSELNVNALLLGDSALYLCASRFRGRWLEAHGYTFGSGTRLTVV.

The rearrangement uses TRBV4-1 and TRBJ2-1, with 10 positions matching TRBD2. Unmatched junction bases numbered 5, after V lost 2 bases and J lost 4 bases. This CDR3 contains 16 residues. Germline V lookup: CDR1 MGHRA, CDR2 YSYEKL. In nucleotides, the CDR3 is TGCGCCAGCAGCCAACTTCTAGCGGGGGCGTACAATGAGCAGTTCTTC. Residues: CASSQLLAGAYNEQFF.

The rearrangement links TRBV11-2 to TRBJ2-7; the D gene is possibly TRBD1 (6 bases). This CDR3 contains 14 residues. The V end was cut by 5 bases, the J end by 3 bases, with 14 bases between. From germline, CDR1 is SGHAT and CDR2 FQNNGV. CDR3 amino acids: CASSHRDTHYEQYF. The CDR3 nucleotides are TGTGCCAGCAGCCACCGGGACACCCACTACGAGCAGTACTTC.

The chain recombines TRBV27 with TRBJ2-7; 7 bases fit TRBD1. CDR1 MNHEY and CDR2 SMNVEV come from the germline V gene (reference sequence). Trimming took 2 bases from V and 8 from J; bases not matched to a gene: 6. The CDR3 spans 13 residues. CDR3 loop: CASSLLDRAQQYF. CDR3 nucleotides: TGTGCCAGCAGTTTACTTGACAGGGCCCAGCAGTACTTC.

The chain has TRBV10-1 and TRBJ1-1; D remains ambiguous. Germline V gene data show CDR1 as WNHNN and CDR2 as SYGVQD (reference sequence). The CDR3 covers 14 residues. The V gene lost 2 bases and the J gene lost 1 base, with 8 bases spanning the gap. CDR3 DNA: TGCGCCAGCAGTGAGACTCGAGGGAACACTGAAGCTTTCTTT. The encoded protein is CASSETRGNTEAFF.

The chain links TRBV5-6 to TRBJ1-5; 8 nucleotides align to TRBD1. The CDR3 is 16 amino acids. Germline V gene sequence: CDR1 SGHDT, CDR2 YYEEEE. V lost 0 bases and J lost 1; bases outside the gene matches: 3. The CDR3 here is CASSLGTGQSNQPQHF. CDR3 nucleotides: TGTGCCAGCAGCTTGGGGACAGGGCAGAGCAATCAGCCCCAGCATTTT.

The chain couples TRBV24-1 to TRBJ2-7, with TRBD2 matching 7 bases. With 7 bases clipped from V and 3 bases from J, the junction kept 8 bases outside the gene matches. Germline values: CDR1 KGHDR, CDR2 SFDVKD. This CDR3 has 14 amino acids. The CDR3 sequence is CATRSTSKIYEQYF. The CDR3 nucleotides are TGTGCCACCAGATCGACTAGCAAGATCTACGAGCAGTACTTC.

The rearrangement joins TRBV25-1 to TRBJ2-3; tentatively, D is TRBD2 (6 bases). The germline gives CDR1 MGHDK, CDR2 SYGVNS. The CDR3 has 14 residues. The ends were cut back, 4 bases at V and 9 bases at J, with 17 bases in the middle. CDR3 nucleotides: TGTGCCAGCAGTGGCCCCGTCGGCGGGGCCACGCAGTATTTT. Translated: CASSGPVGGATQYF.

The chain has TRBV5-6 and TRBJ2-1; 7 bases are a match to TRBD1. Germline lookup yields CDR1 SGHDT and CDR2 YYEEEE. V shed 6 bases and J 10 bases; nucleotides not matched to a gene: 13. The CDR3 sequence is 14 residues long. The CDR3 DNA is TGTGCCAGCAACGACGGACAGGTCCAGTTGGAGCAGTTCTTC. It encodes CASNDGQVQLEQFF.

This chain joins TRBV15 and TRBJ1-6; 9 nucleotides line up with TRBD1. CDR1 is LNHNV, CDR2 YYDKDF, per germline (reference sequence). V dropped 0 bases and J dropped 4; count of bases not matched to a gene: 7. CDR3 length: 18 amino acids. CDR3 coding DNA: TGTGCCACCAGCAGAGAGGTCGGGACAGGGTTGTATAATTCACCCCTCCACTTT. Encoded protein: CATSREVGTGLYNSPLHF.